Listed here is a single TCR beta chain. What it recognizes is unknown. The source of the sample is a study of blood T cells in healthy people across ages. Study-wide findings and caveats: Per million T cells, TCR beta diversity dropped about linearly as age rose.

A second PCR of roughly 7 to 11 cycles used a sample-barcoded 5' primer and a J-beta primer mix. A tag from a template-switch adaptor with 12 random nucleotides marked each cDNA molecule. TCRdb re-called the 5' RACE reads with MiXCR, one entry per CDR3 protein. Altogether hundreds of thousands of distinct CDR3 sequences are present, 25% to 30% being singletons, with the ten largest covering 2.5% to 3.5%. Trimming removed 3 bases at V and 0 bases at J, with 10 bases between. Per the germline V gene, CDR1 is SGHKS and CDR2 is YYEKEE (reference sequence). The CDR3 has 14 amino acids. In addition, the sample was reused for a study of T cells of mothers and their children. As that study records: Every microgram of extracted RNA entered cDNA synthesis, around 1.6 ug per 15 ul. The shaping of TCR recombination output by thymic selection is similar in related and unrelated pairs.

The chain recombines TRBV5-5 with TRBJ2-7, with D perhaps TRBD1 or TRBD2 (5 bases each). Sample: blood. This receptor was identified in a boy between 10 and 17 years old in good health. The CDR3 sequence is CASSSRGGSYEQYF. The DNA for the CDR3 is TGTGCCAGCAGCTCCCGGGGCGGCTCCTACGAGCAGTACTTC.